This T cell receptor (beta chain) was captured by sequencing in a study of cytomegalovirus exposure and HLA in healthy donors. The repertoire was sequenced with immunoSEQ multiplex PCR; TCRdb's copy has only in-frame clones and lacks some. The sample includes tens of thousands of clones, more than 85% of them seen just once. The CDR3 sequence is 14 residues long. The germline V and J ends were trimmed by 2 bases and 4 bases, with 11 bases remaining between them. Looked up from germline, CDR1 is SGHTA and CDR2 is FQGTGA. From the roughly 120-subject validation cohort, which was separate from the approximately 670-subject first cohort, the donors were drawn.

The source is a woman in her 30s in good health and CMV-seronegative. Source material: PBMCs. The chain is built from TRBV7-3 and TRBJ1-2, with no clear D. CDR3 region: CASSLGSGSYGYTF. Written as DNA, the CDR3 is TGTGCCAGCAGCTTAGGTTCAGGTTCCTATGGCTACACCTTC.